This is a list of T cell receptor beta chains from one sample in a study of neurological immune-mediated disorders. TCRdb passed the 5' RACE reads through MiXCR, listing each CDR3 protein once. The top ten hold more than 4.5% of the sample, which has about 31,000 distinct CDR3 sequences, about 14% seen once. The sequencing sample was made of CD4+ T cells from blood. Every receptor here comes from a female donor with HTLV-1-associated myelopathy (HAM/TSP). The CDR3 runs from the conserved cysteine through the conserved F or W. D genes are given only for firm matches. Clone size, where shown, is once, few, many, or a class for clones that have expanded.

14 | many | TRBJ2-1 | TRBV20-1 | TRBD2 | CSASRTSSDSEQFF | TGCAGTGCTTCTAGGACTAGCTCAGACAGTGAGCAGTTCTTC
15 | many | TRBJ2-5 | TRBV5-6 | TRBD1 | CASSLGQGSLETQYF | TGTGCCAGCAGCTTGGGACAGGGCTCATTAGAGACCCAGTACTTC
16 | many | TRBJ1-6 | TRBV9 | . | CASSPSRDGGNSPLHF | TGTGCCAGCAGCCCGTCCAGGGACGGGGGGAATTCACCCCTCCACTTT
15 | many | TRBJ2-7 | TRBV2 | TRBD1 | CASSYVGQGNYEQYF | TGTGCCAGCAGTTACGTGGGACAGGGAAACTACGAGCAGTACTTC
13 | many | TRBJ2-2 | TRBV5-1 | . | CASRGLNTGELFF | TGCGCCAGCCGAGGCCTCAACACCGGGGAGCTGTTTTTT
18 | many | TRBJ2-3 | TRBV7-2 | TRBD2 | CASSLVVGTSGGEDTQYF | TGTGCCAGCAGCTTAGTAGTGGGGACTAGCGGGGGGGAAGATACGCAGTATTTT
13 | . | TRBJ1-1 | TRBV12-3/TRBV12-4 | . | CPSSPVLDTEAFF | TGTCCCAGCAGTCCCGTCCTTGACACTGAAGCTTTCTTT
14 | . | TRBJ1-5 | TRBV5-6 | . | CASSLQGFGQPQHF | TGTGCCAGCAGCTTGCAGGGCTTCGGTCAGCCCCAGCATTTT
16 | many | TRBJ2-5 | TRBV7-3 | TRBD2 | CASSLGTSGAQETQYF | TGTGCCAGCAGCCTAGGGACTAGCGGGGCCCAAGAGACCCAGTACTTC
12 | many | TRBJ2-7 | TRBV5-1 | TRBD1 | CASSAGGYEQYF | TGCGCCAGCAGCGCAGGGGGCTACGAGCAGTACTTC
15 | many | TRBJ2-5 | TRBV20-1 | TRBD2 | CSASRRLAAQETQYF | TGCAGTGCTAGTAGGCGACTAGCGGCTCAAGAGACCCAGTACTTC
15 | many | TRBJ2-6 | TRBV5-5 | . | CASSNHWAGANVLTF | TGTGCCAGCAGCAACCACTGGGCTGGGGCCAACGTCCTGACTTTC
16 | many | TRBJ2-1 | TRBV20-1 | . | CSARPHRYSGYNEQFF | TGCAGTGCTAGACCGCACAGGTACAGTGGGTACAATGAGCAGTTCTTC
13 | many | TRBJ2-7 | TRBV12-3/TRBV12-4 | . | CASSLFQDYEQYF | TGTGCCAGCAGTTTATTCCAGGACTACGAGCAGTACTTC
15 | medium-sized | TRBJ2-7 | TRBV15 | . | CATSRDSTVVNEQYF | TGTGCCACCAGCAGAGATTCGACAGTAGTAAACGAGCAGTACTTC
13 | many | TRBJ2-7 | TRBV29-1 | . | CSVVGQRPYEQYF | TGCAGCGTCGTTGGACAGCGCCCCTACGAGCAGTACTTC
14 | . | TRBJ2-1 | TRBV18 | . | CASSPGPYEPSQFF | TGTGCCAGCTCACCGGGACCTTATGAACCATCGCAGTTCTTC
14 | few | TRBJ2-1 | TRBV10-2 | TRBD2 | CAISLAGAGNEQFF | TGCGCCATATCTCTGGCGGGAGCGGGCAATGAGCAGTTCTTC
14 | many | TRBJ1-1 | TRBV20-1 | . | CSAPRDRGNTEAFF | TGCAGTGCTCCCCGCGATCGAGGGAACACTGAAGCTTTCTTT
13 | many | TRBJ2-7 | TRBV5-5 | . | CASRARQFSEQYF | TGTGCCAGCAGAGCAAGACAATTTTCCGAGCAGTACTTC
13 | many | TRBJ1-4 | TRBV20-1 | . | CSARGGGNEKLFF | TGCAGTGCTAGAGGAGGGGGTAATGAAAAACTGTTTTTT
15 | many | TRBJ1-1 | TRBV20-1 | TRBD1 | CSARDHTGEDTEAFF | TGCAGTGCTAGAGACCACACAGGGGAGGACACTGAAGCTTTCTTT
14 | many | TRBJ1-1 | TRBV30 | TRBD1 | CAWDRGPADTEAFF | TGTGCCTGGGACAGGGGCCCGGCGGACACTGAAGCTTTCTTT
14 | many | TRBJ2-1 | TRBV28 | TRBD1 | CASKPDDRVGEQFF | TGTGCCAGCAAGCCCGATGACAGGGTAGGTGAGCAGTTCTTC
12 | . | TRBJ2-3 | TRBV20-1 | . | CSAQGLTDTQYF | TGCAGTGCTCAGGGACTCACAGATACGCAGTATTTT
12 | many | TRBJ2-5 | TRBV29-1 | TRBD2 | CSVGLADGLGWF | TGCAGCGTCGGACTAGCAGACGGGTTAGGGTGGTTC
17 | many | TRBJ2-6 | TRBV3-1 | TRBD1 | CASSLGTGTPGANVLTF | TGTGCCAGCAGCTTGGGGACAGGCACTCCTGGGGCCAACGTCCTGACTTTC
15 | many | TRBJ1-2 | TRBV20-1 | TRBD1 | CSASQPGQGNYGYTF | TGCAGTGCTAGCCAACCGGGACAGGGAAACTATGGCTACACCTTC
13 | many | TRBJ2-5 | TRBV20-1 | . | CSAPDSLPRIQYF | TGCAGTGCCCCAGACAGCCTCCCCCGTATCCAGTACTTC
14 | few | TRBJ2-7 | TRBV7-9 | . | CASSLGRDTYEQYF | TGTGCCAGCAGCTTAGGGCGGGATACCTACGAGCAGTACTTC
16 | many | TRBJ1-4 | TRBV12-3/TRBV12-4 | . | CASSLRDLSLGEKLFF | TGTGCCAGCAGTTTAAGGGACCTCTCCCTGGGGGAAAAACTGTTTTTT
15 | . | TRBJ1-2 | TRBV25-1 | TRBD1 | CASSAGQGNLYGYTF | TGTGCCAGCAGTGCCGGACAGGGGAACTTATATGGCTACACCTTC
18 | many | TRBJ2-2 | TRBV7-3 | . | CASSAHPPTGSRTGELFF | TGTGCCAGCAGCGCACACCCCCCGACAGGTTCGCGGACTGGGGAGCTGTTTTTT
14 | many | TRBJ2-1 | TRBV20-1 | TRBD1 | CSAQGTGRHNEQFF | TGCAGTGCCCAGGGGACAGGGCGACACAATGAGCAGTTCTTC
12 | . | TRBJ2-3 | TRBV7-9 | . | CASSFSGDTQYF | TGTGCCAGCAGCTTCAGCGGAGATACGCAGTATTTT
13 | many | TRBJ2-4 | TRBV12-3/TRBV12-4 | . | CASSLEDMDIQYF | TGTGCCAGCAGTTTAGAGGACATGGACATTCAGTACTTC
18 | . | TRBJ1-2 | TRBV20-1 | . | CSASQNLGTRPSNYGYTF | TGCAGTGCTAGCCAGAATTTAGGGACAAGGCCTTCTAACTATGGCTACACCTTC
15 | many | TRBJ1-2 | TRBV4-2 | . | CASSQEGGRVYGYTF | TGTGCCAGCAGCCAAGAAGGAGGCAGGGTCTATGGCTACACCTTC
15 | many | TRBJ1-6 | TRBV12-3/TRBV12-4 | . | CASSLSGTISSPLHF | TGTGCCAGCAGTTTGTCCGGGACCATAAGCTCACCCCTCCACTTT
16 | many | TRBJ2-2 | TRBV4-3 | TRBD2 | CASSQEGGRNTGELFF | TGCGCCAGCAGCCAAGAGGGGGGGAGGAACACCGGGGAGCTGTTTTTT
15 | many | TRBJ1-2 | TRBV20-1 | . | CSALTPRVGGYGYTF | TGCAGTGCTCTTACCCCTAGAGTAGGAGGCTATGGCTACACCTTC
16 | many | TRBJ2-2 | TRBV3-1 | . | CASSLRTVANTGELFF | TGTGCCAGCAGCCTAAGGACAGTTGCGAACACCGGGGAGCTGTTTTTT
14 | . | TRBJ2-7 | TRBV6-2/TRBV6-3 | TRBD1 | CASSPGTGLGEQYF | TGTGCCAGCAGTCCCGGGACAGGGCTAGGGGAGCAGTACTTC
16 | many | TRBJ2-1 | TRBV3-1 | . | CASSQSAANLGDEQFF | TGTGCCAGCAGCCAAAGTGCGGCCAACCTCGGCGATGAGCAGTTCTTC
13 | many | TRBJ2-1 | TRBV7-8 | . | CASSLEGRGEQFF | TGTGCCAGCAGCTTAGAGGGCCGCGGTGAGCAGTTCTTC
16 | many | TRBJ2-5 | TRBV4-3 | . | CASSLGTARVQETQYF | TGCGCCAGCAGCCTCGGGACTGCTCGGGTCCAAGAGACCCAGTACTTC
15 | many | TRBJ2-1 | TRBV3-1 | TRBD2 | CASSQGLADYNEQFF | TGTGCCAGCAGCCAAGGGCTAGCGGACTACAATGAGCAGTTCTTC
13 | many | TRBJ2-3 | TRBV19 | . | CASSIGRRDTQYF | TGTGCCAGTAGTATAGGGAGGCGAGATACGCAGTATTTT
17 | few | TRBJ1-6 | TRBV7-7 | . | CASSLEAAGSYNSPLHF | TGTGCTAGCAGCTTAGAGGCCGCGGGGTCCTATAATTCACCCCTCCACTTT
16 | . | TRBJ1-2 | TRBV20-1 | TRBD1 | CSAGRDRIISNYGYTF | TGCAGTGCTGGCCGGGACAGGATCATCTCTAACTATGGCTACACCTTC
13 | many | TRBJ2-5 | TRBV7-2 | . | CASSFEDGGTQYF | TGTGCCAGCAGCTTTGAGGATGGGGGGACCCAGTACTTC
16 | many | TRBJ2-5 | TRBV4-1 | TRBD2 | CASSPLETSGSETQYF | TGCGCCAGCAGCCCCCTCGAAACTAGCGGGAGTGAGACCCAGTACTTC